This TCR beta chain was obtained from a study of Ad26.COV2.S vaccination and SARS-CoV-2 variants. Study-level information: Vaccine-arm donor from the placebo-controlled COV1001 Ad26.COV2.S trial.

On this clone itself: The junction does not match germline at one end; this may be a read error.

Sample treatment: around 19 received Ad26.COV2.S at low or high dose, single or two shots; about 5 received placebo; per-sample allocation not given. Specimens were obtained on day 63 following the first vaccine or placebo injection. CDR1 and CDR2 (germline): MNHEY, SMNVEV (reference sequence). The CDR3 length is 15 residues. Sequencing used immunoSEQ multiplex PCR; TCRdb keeps in-frame clones, though not all of them. The sample has 200,000 to 300,000 clones, approximately 88% seen once; the top ten hold around 10%. The chain couples TRBV27 to TRBJ1-1; possible D gene TRBD1, 5 bases. Sequencing used peripheral blood, obtained in a trial of Ad26.COV2.S vaccine versus placebo. The TCR comes from a person between 18 and 59 years old who received the Ad26.COV2.S COVID-19 vaccine or a placebo. The CDR3 loop reads CASSLGWGGNSEAFF. CDR3 nucleotide sequence: TGTGCCAGCAGTTTAGGTTGGGGGGGAAACAGTGAAGCTTTCTTT.